The 27 T cell receptor beta chains listed next were all sequenced from one sample in a study of tumor and adjacent non-tumor tissue in lung cancer. The library came from three nested PCR rounds adapted from ARM-PCR protocols. A single record per CDR3 protein comes from TCRdb applying MiXCR to the multiplex PCR reads. Here the sample spans more than 85,000 distinct CDR3 sequences, about 80% being singletons. This sample's RNA came from whole unsorted tissue. Input material: lung tumor tissue. The receptor set was obtained from a man aged 70-80 years with non-small cell lung cancer.

On this clonotype: A read error is likely, as this CDR3 ends without the conserved phenylalanine or tryptophan. The gene calls are TRBV5-1 and TRBJ1-5; D remains unclear. The DNA matches TRBJ2-3 better at its end, which makes the J call doubtful. The CDR3 has 14 amino acids. The germline V gene has CDR1 SGHRS and CDR2 YFSETQ. CDR3 nucleotide sequence: TGCGCCATCAAACCGGGTCATAGCAATCAGCCCCAGTATTTA. It translates to CAIKPGHSNQPQYL.

Regarding this clonotype: The junction and the germline gene differ at one end; a read error may be behind it. The gene calls are TRBV20-1 and TRBJ1-4, with D perhaps matching TRBD1 (5 bases). Germline lookup yields CDR1 DFQATT and CDR2 SNEGSKA (reference sequence). The CDR3 extends over 14 amino acids. This CDR3 is CSAKEDTLGEKLFF. CDR3 coding DNA: TGCAGTGCTAAAGAGGACACACTGGGGGAAAAATTGTTTTTT.

To note about this clonotype: One end of the junction varies from germline; a read error may be responsible. The chain recombines TRBV28 with TRBJ2-7, with TRBD1 matching 11 bases. Germline V gene data show CDR1 as MDHEN and CDR2 as SYDVKM. There are 15 residues in the CDR3. This chain's CDR3 is CGSTISGTGGYEQYF. The CDR3 coding sequence is TGTGGCAGCACTATATCCGGGACAGGGGGCTACGAGCAGTACTTC.

This clonotype has just one count. The chain uses TRBV11-2 and TRBJ1-1; TRBD1 matches 8 bases. Germline V gene lookup returns CDR1 SGHAT and CDR2 FQNNGV. This CDR3 is 14 amino acids long. Trimming at V came to 7 bases and at J to 9 bases, leaving 13 bases not matched to a gene. Written as DNA, the CDR3 is TGTGCCAGCATCATTGCCAGGGGGCGAACTCAAGCTTTCTTT. It translates to CASIIARGRTQAFF.

With regard to this clonotype: Compared with germline, one end of the junction differs, possibly owing to a read error. The chain couples TRBV20-1 to TRBJ1-3; tentatively, D is TRBD1 (5 bases). Germline CDR1 reads DFQATT; CDR2 reads SNEGSKA (reference sequence). CDR3 length: 14 amino acids. CDR3 sequence reads: CIAREAGRGNAIYF. Here the CDR3 DNA reads TGCATTGCTAGAGAGGCAGGGAGAGGAAACGCCATATATTTT.

Comments on this clonotype: This likely comes from a read error, as the CDR3 has no conserved phenylalanine or tryptophan at its end. The chain combines TRBV10-2 with TRBJ1-5, with 7 bases lining up with TRBD1. The J call is doubtful: the DNA matches TRBJ2-3 better. The germline CDR1 and CDR2 sequences are WSHSY and SAAADI. CDR3 length: 16 amino acids. As DNA, the CDR3 is TGCGTCAGGAAAACCTACAGGGGTGGTAGCAATCAGCCCCAGTATTAT. It encodes CVRKTYRGGSNQPQYY.

In regard to this clonotype: This likely comes from a read error, as the CDR3 has no conserved phenylalanine or tryptophan at its end. The chain's CDR3 is CAGSLGYNEQFL. CDR3 DNA: TGTGCCGGCAGCCTCGGCTACAATGAGCAGTTCTTA. The chain uses TRBV6-6 and TRBJ2-1; D unclear. The CDR3 totals 12 residues. Germline V gene lookup returns CDR1 MNHNY and CDR2 SVGAGI (reference sequence).

As for this clonotype: A read error may produce the germline difference seen at one junction end. J is TRBJ2-1 and V is TRBV11-2, with D maybe TRBD2 (5 bases). The germline V gene encodes CDR1 SGHAT and CDR2 FQNNGV. The CDR3 consists of 13 residues. DNA of the CDR3: TGTGCCAGCAGCGGTCGAGGGCACAATGCGCAGTTCTTC. Its protein is CASSGRGHNAQFF.

This clonotype was observed once. One end of the junction varies from germline; a read error may be responsible. This chain joins TRBV11-2 and TRBJ2-3, with 11 bases identical to TRBD2. Germline CDR1 is SGHAT and CDR2 is FQNNGV. The CDR3 extends over 17 amino acids. In DNA form, the CDR3 reads TGTGCCAGCAGCCCCAGAGTAGCGGGGGGGCATCGAGATACGCAGTACTTT. Residues: CASSPRVAGGHRDTQYF.

As to this clonotype: A read error may explain this, as a much larger clone is one base away. V and J are TRBV5-1 and TRBJ2-3; D gene uncertain. The CDR3 loop spans 12 amino acids. The germline V gene encodes CDR1 SGHRS and CDR2 YFSETQ. The CDR3 reads CACSLITDTQYF. CDR3 in DNA: TGCGCCTGCAGCTTGATAACAGATACGCAGTATTTT.

This clonotype has just a few counts. The chain recombines TRBV12-3 or TRBV12-4 with TRBJ1-2; D unresolved. This CDR3 region has 15 residues. Here the CDR3 DNA reads TGTGTCAACAGTGCTTTTTCTGTCGCTAACTATGGCTACACCTTC. Translated, it gives CVNSAFSVANYGYTF.

With respect to this clonotype: Without the conserved terminal phenylalanine or tryptophan, this CDR3 likely stems from a read error. The V and J genes are TRBV4-1 and TRBJ2-5; D is ambiguous. Germline V CDR1 and CDR2: MGHRA, YSYEKL. This CDR3 is 14 amino acids long. The CDR3 DNA sequence: TGCGCCAACAGCCAACAGTGGTGGCAAGAGACTCAGTACTCC. Its protein product is CANSQQWWQETQYS.

Details on this clonotype: A read error may account for a junction end that differs from germline. The V and J genes are TRBV4-2 and TRBJ1-2; D gene uncertain. The CDR3 consists of 18 residues. Germline CDR1 reads LGHNA; CDR2 reads YNFKEQ. The CDR3 loop is CTSSQESGLGPFNYGYTF. The CDR3 DNA follows: TGTACCAGCAGCCAAGAATCGGGCCTAGGACCGTTTAACTATGGCTACACCTTC.

There are a few counts of this clonotype. A read error may account for a junction end that differs from germline. The V and J genes are TRBV7-9 and TRBJ2-1; TRBD2 aligns across 11 bases. CDR1 and CDR2 from the germline V gene are SEHNR and FQNEAQ (reference sequence). CDR3 length: 15 amino acids. CDR3 protein: CASSFSGGAGNEQLF. CDR3 DNA: TGTGCCAGCAGCTTTAGCGGGGGGGCCGGGAATGAGCAGCTCTTC.

This clonotype has only one observation. One end of the junction does not line up with germline, which may come from a read error. The V gene is TRBV29-1, the J gene TRBJ1-2; no clear D. The CDR3 consists of 16 residues. Germline CDR1 reads SQVTM; CDR2 reads ANQGSEA. The CDR3 protein is CSVIPYQSSGEDGYIF. The CDR3 DNA is TGCAGCGTCATCCCCTATCAATCCTCAGGAGAAGATGGCTACATCTTC.

A word on this clonotype: Germline and junction disagree at one end, which may indicate a read error. The genes are TRBV6-6 and TRBJ1-2; D is unresolved. CDR3 length: 17 amino acids. Germline CDR1 reads MNHNY; CDR2 reads SVGAGI (reference sequence). CDR3 in amino acids: CANSYSILEGFNYDYNF. The CDR3 DNA reads TGTGCCAATAGTTACTCGATATTGGAAGGGTTCAACTATGACTACAACTTC.

The J gene is TRBJ2-7, the V gene TRBV6-1; D is possibly TRBD2 (5 bases). Trimming shortened V by 0 bases and J by 7 bases, and 13 bases separated the two germline ends. There are 14 residues in the CDR3. CDR1 and CDR2 from the germline V gene are MNHNS and SASEGT. CDR3 sequence: CASSEARGTREQYF. The DNA for the CDR3 is TGTGCCAGCAGTGAAGCTCGGGGTACAAGGGAGCAGTACTTC.

Remarks on this clonotype: A much larger clone lies a single base off, so this may be a read error. CDR3 bases: TGTGCCAGCAGCTCCACCGCTACAGGGGGAGTGTCCAAGTTTTCCCAGTACTTC. Translation: CASSSTATGGVSKFSQYF. This chain uses TRBV7-8 with TRBJ2-5, with 8 bases fitting TRBD1. The length of the CDR3 is 18 residues. CDR1 SGHVS and CDR2 FQNEAQ come from the germline V gene. Trimming removed 4 bases from V and 9 bases from J; junction bases left unmatched: 22.

To note about this clonotype: The junction departs from the called germline gene at one end, perhaps through a read error. The V gene is TRBV11-3, the J gene TRBJ2-1, with D perhaps assigned TRBD1 or TRBD2 (6 bases each). Per the germline V gene, CDR1 is SGHNT and CDR2 is YENEEA. The CDR3 consists of 16 residues. The CDR3 nucleotides are TGTACCAGCAGCTTAGATCCCATGGGGGGCAGGTGTGAGCAGTTCTTC. Its translation: CTSSLDPMGGRCEQFF. Full variable domain (missing parts from reference TRBV11-3 and TRBJ2-1): EAGVVQSPRYKIIEKKQPVAFWCNPISGHNTLYWYLQNLGQGPELLIRYENEEAVDDSQLPKDRFSAERLKGVDSTLKIQPAELGDSAVYLCTSSLDPMGGRCEQFFGPGTRLTVL.

This clonotype was observed at least ten times. The gene calls are TRBV29-1 and TRBJ1-2; 10 bases match TRBD1. CDR1 is SQVTM and CDR2 is ANQGSEA in the germline V gene. This CDR3 is built from 14 residues. Unmatched junction bases numbered 4, after V lost 3 bases and J lost 3 bases. The CDR3 loop is CSVELGTGDYGYTF. Written as DNA, the CDR3 is TGCAGCGTTGAGTTAGGGACAGGGGACTATGGCTACACCTTC.

The gene calls are TRBV6-5 and TRBJ1-2; perhaps TRBD1 as D (6 bases). The CDR3 sequence is 11 residues long. V lost 11 bases and J 4 bases, leaving 11 bases between the germline ends. Germline V gene lookup returns CDR1 MNHEY and CDR2 SVGAGI. The CDR3 region has the DNA TGTGCCGCCTGGACAGCCTATGGCTACACCTTC. Encoded protein: CAAWTAYGYTF.

As to this clonotype: A clone one base away is much larger, so this may be a read error. The CDR3 region is CASSSGDGGSGAFF. For the CDR3, the DNA is TGCGCCAGCAGCTCGGGGGACGGGGGCTCGGGAGCTTTCTTT. J is TRBJ1-1 and V is TRBV5-1, with a weak D call TRBD1 (6 bases). Germline CDR1 reads SGHRS; CDR2 reads YFSETQ. Trimming cost V 3 bases and J 10 bases, with 19 bases left between them. The CDR3 runs to 14 residues.

The sample holds a few counts of this clonotype. The chain employs TRBV11-2 and TRBJ2-2, with 8 bases matching TRBD2. The CDR3 consists of 21 residues. The ends lost 8 bases at V and 7 bases at J; junction bases unmatched: 30. Germline values: CDR1 SGHAT, CDR2 FQNNGV. CDR3 loop: CASRYAFAGWASGPNNGELFF. Here the CDR3 DNA reads TGTGCCAGCCGCTACGCCTTCGCCGGGTGGGCTAGCGGGCCTAATAACGGGGAGCTGTTTTTT. The whole variable domain, remainder taken from reference TRBV11-2 and TRBJ2-2, is EAGVAQSPRYKIIEKRQSVAFWCNPISGHATLYWYQQILGQGPKLLIQFQNNGVVDDSQLPKDRFSAERLKGVDSTLKIQPAKLEDSAVYLCASRYAFAGWASGPNNGELFFGEGSRLTVL.

Points on this clonotype: A read error may produce the germline difference seen at one junction end. The gene calls are TRBV6-5 and TRBJ1-2, with D hard to call. CDR3 length: 15 residues. Looked up from germline, CDR1 is MNHEY and CDR2 is SVGAGI. The CDR3 DNA sequence: TGTGCTAGCAGTTACTCCAAACACGTTAACTGTGGCTACATCTTC. Its translation is CASSYSKHVNCGYIF.

The chain has TRBV29-1 and TRBJ2-3; 10 nucleotides agree with TRBD2. V was pared by 4 bases and J by 12 bases, with 10 bases of the junction left unmatched. The germline V gene has CDR1 SQVTM and CDR2 ANQGSEA. The CDR3 runs to 13 residues. CDR3 DNA: TGCAGCGTTGGTCGTCTAGCGGGAGTGACACAGTATTTT. Its protein product is CSVGRLAGVTQYF.

V is TRBV6-5 and J is TRBJ1-2; D unresolved. Between the trimmed V and J ends, which lost 0 bases and 9 bases, there was a span of 14 bases. Germline values: CDR1 MNHEY, CDR2 SVGAGI. The CDR3 covers 14 residues. The CDR3 DNA is TGTGCCAGCAGTTACTCTACCCCCGCGGGAAGCTACACCTTC. Amino acids: CASSYSTPAGSYTF.

The table lists this clonotype with a few counts. Given a much more abundant clone one base away, this may be a read error. V and J are TRBV7-9 and TRBJ1-1; no clear D gene. Trimming stripped 2 bases from V and 9 bases from J, with 16 bases between. The CDR3 is made up of 14 amino acids. Looked up from germline, CDR1 is SEHNR and CDR2 is FQNEAQ (reference sequence). CDR3 amino acids: CASSLTEWRGKAFF. The CDR3, as DNA: TGTGCCAGCAGCTTAACGGAATGGCGCGGAAAAGCTTTCTTT.